The 17 T cell receptor beta chains listed next were all sequenced from one sample in a study of CD8 T cells in ankylosing spondylitis. TCRdb recomputed calls from the 5' RACE reads with MiXCR, one row per CDR3 protein. In the table there are under 7,500 distinct CDR3 sequences, under 2.5% of which are singletons. Sequenced input: blood, either unsorted or a sorted T cell fraction (not recorded which). All receptors derive from a male donor with ankylosing spondylitis or in good health (not recorded which).

The sample holds many counts of this clonotype. The chain has TRBV9 and TRBJ2-7; 8 bases line up with TRBD2. The CDR3 extends over 14 amino acids. V lost 4 bases to trimming and J lost 3 bases; unmatched junction nucleotides: 6. The V gene's germline CDR1 is SGDLS and CDR2 YYNGEE. The CDR3 DNA reads as TGTGCCAGCAGCCCGGGACTAGTGGGCTACGAGCAGTACTTC. Its translation: CASSPGLVGYEQYF. Together with reference TRBV9 and TRBJ2-7, the CDR3 gives the full variable domain: DSGVTQTPKHLITATGQRVTLRCSPRSGDLSVYWYQQSLDQGLQFLIQYYNGEERAKGNILERFSAQQFPDLHSELNLSSLELGDSALYFCASSPGLVGYEQYFGPGTRLTVT.

The chain joins TRBV9 to TRBJ2-1; D is unclear. CDR1 is SGDLS, CDR2 YYNGEE, per germline. V was pared by 0 bases and J by 8 bases, with 6 bases between. The CDR3 has 12 residues. The CDR3: CASSVVGDEQFF. CDR3 sequence (DNA): TGTGCCAGCAGCGTAGTAGGCGATGAGCAGTTCTTC.

This clonotype is large (0.1 to 1%) within its sample. V usage is TRBV9 and J usage is TRBJ2-2; D unresolved. The V gene's germline CDR1 is SGDLS and CDR2 YYNGEE. CDR3 length: 18 amino acids. The V end was cut by 0 bases, the J end by 3 bases, with 18 bases between. In DNA, the CDR3 is TGTGCCAGCAGCGTAGCAGTATGGGCAAGCGACTACACCGGGGAGCTGTTTTTT. This translates into CASSVAVWASDYTGELFF.

This clonotype was seen many times. The genes are TRBV9 and TRBJ2-1; D perhaps matches TRBD2 (6 bases). The CDR3 sequence is 13 residues long. Germline CDR1 is SGDLS and CDR2 is YYNGEE. V was pared by 1 base and J by 7 bases, with 9 bases between. The CDR3 sequence is CASSVPGTNEQFF. The CDR3 DNA sequence: TGTGCCAGCAGCGTACCAGGGACTAATGAGCAGTTCTTC.

This clonotype was picked up many times. The chain couples TRBV9 to TRBJ2-3; tentative D call: TRBD1 (6 bases). The CDR3 covers 13 residues. V lost 1 base and J lost 4, with 7 bases in between. Germline loops: CDR1 SGDLS, CDR2 YYNGEE. The CDR3 reads CASSVQGPDTQYF. The DNA for the CDR3 is TGTGCCAGCAGCGTACAGGGGCCAGATACGCAGTATTTT.

This clonotype came up many times. J is TRBJ1-1 and V is TRBV20-1; D may be TRBD1 (5 bases). The length of the CDR3 is 10 residues. Germline V gene lookup returns CDR1 DFQATT and CDR2 SNEGSKA (reference sequence). CDR3 sequence: CRDGWGLAFF. The CDR3 nucleotides are TGCAGAGACGGATGGGGACTAGCTTTCTTT.

Judged by abundance, this clonotype is medium-sized (0.01 to 0.1%). V usage is TRBV9 and J usage is TRBJ1-5; D gene uncertain. The CDR3 has 13 amino acids. Trimming shortened V by 3 bases and J by 11 bases, and 15 bases separated the two germline ends. Germline-derived CDR1 and CDR2 are SGDLS and YYNGEE. CDR3 in DNA: TGTGCCAGCAGCGCAGGAGGTCAAGGAGCCCAGCATTTT. It yields the protein CASSAGGQGAQHF.

This clonotype was counted many times. The CDR3 DNA sequence: TGTGCCAGCAGCGTAGTCGCGGGGGGCTCCTACAATGAGCAGTTCTTC. This codes for CASSVVAGGSYNEQFF. This chain joins TRBV9 and TRBJ2-1, with 8 bases lining up with TRBD2. The CDR3 has 16 amino acids. Germline V CDR1 and CDR2: SGDLS, YYNGEE. The ends lost 0 bases at V and 0 bases at J; junction bases unmatched: 2.

Ten or more counts support this clonotype. The chain employs TRBV9 and TRBJ2-7; 8 nucleotides align to TRBD1. V dropped 4 bases and J dropped 6; count of bases not matched to a gene: 12. Germline loops: CDR1 SGDLS, CDR2 YYNGEE. The CDR3 length is 15 residues. The CDR3 loop is CASSLMGQASAEQYF. CDR3 DNA: TGTGCCAGCAGCCTCATGGGACAGGCGTCGGCCGAGCAGTACTTC.

This clonotype was detected many times. The V call is TRBV9, the J call TRBJ2-2; the D gene is possibly TRBD2 (5 bases). Germline CDR1 is SGDLS and CDR2 is YYNGEE. This CDR3 spans 17 amino acids. The V gene lost 3 bases and the J gene lost 5 bases, with 20 bases spanning the gap. The CDR3 region is CASSGGREGLETGELFF. The CDR3, as DNA: TGTGCCAGCAGCGGGGGAAGAGAGGGCCTTGAAACCGGGGAGCTGTTTTTT.

This clonotype came up many times. The rearrangement links TRBV9 to TRBJ2-3, with D perhaps assigned TRBD1 or TRBD2 (5 bases each). CDR3 length: 15 residues. V shed 0 bases and J shed 6 bases, with 14 bases lying between them. Looked up from germline, CDR1 is SGDLS and CDR2 is YYNGEE. CDR3 in amino acids: CASSVDQAWGDTQYF. CDR3 DNA: TGTGCCAGCAGCGTAGACCAGGCCTGGGGGGATACGCAGTATTTT.

This clonotype was counted many times. The V call is TRBV9, the J call TRBJ2-7, with D maybe TRBD1 (6 bases). Germline CDR1 and CDR2: SGDLS and YYNGEE. V lost 3 bases, J lost 2 bases, and 12 bases lay in between. CDR3 length equals 14 residues. The CDR3 DNA sequence: TGTGCCAGCAGCGAGTCCGGGACACCCTACGAGCAGTACTTC. Protein product: CASSESGTPYEQYF.

By sample share, this clonotype is medium-sized (0.01 to 0.1%). This chain uses TRBV9 with TRBJ2-1, with 8 bases matching TRBD1. V dropped 0 bases and J dropped 2; count of bases not matched to a gene: 1. From germline, CDR1 is SGDLS and CDR2 YYNGEE. This CDR3 region has 15 residues. CDR3 nucleotides: TGTGCCAGCAGCGTAGCAGGGGGCCCCTACAATGAGCAGTTCTTC. It encodes CASSVAGGPYNEQFF.

This clonotype was observed many times. The chain uses TRBV9 and TRBJ2-7; TRBD2 matches 7 bases. The J segment lost 0 bases and the V segment lost 4 bases, leaving 10 bases of the junction unmatched. The CDR3 covers 16 residues. Germline loops: CDR1 SGDLS, CDR2 YYNGEE. Written as DNA, the CDR3 is TGTGCCAGCAGCCCCGGGGAGCGGGGCAGCTCCTACGAGCAGTACTTC. Translating it yields CASSPGERGSSYEQYF.

This clonotype was seen repeatedly, ten times or more. The J gene is TRBJ2-1, the V gene TRBV9; TRBD2 agrees at 9 bases. This CDR3 spans 16 amino acids. The germline CDR1 and CDR2 sequences are SGDLS and YYNGEE. Trimming cost V 0 bases and J 3 bases; bases outside gene matches: 4. The CDR3 nucleotides are TGTGCCAGCAGCGTAGGGGGGACTAGCATCTACAATGAGCAGTTCTTC. As protein: CASSVGGTSIYNEQFF.

The sample holds many counts of this clonotype. The CDR3 region is CASSASAVRSYEQYF. The CDR3 DNA is TGTGCCAGCAGCGCCTCAGCTGTCCGCTCCTACGAGCAGTACTTC. J is TRBJ2-7 and V is TRBV9; no clear D. The germline V and J ends were trimmed by 3 bases and 0 bases, with 13 bases remaining between them. The germline CDR1 and CDR2 sequences are SGDLS and YYNGEE. CDR3 length equals 15 residues.

This clonotype was seen repeatedly, ten times or more. The chain recombines TRBV9 with TRBJ2-1; D possibly matches TRBD1 or TRBD2 (6 bases each). Germline assignment: CDR1 SGDLS and CDR2 YYNGEE. Between the trimmed V and J ends, which lost 4 bases and 8 bases, there was a span of 16 bases. The CDR3 has 14 residues. The CDR3 region is CASSFGTSGDEQFF. CDR3 coding DNA: TGTGCCAGCAGCTTTGGGACTTCAGGGGATGAGCAGTTCTTC.